This T cell receptor beta chain was observed in a study of blood T cell repertoires in COVID-19. Study-wide context: Both acute and convalescent COVID-19 samples were obtained from the United States, Italy and Spain. T cells, B-cell-depleted T cells, or PBMCs provided the cDNA or gDNA that served as material.

In the study's own analysis: The assay estimated nucleated cells by amplifying reference gene primers. Assay used: immunoSEQ multiplex PCR; TCRdb lists only in-frame clones, some missing. V, J and clone size were drawn from that table, and D and trimming were deduced from the DNA. The data hold approximately 67,000 clones, with 91% observed a single time. CDR1 and CDR2 from the germline V gene are MGHDK and SYGVNS. This CDR3 comprises 12 residues. V lost 8 bases and J 1 base, leaving 6 bases between the germline ends. The chain is built from TRBV25-1 and TRBJ1-3; D call uncertain. This receptor was obtained from a human donor in a cohort sampled during active COVID-19. Sequencing used peripheral blood. The CDR3 sequence: CASRSSGNTIYF. The CDR3 region has the DNA TGTGCCAGCCGGTCATCTGGAAACACCATATATTTT.